One and the same sample provided the 13 T cell receptor beta chains below, sequenced in a study of blood T cell repertoires in COVID-19. Clones were read by immunoSEQ multiplex PCR, and TCRdb kept only the in-frame ones, dropping some. Altogether about 210,000 clones are present, 80% to 90% being singletons, with the ten largest covering 6.5% to 9%. The sample was peripheral blood. These receptor sequences come from a woman aged 45-59 years with active or convalescent COVID-19.

This clone showed up just a few times. The gene calls are TRBV28 and TRBJ1-5, with D maybe TRBD1 (6 bases). The germline gives CDR1 MDHEN, CDR2 SYDVKM. V dropped 5 bases and J dropped 4 bases, with 18 bases sitting between them. The CDR3 has 16 residues. The CDR3 DNA reads TGTGCCAGCAGTGCGTCCCGGGACATAAGAAATCAGCCCCAGCATTTT. Encoded protein: CASSASRDIRNQPQHF.

This chain uses TRBV5-1 with TRBJ2-7; D is uncertain. Germline V gene data show CDR1 as SGHRS and CDR2 as YFSETQ. Trimming removed 3 bases at V and 9 bases at J, with 10 bases between. The CDR3 covers 11 residues. CDR3 DNA: TGCGCCAGCAGCTCCGCTAGTGGGCAGTACTTC. As protein: CASSSASGQYF.

A single count supports this clone. This CDR3 reads CASQGTSAAGELFF. The CDR3 nucleotides read TGTGCCTCCCAGGGGACTAGCGCCGCCGGGGAGCTGTTTTTT. This chain links TRBV28 with TRBJ2-2, with 10 bases matching TRBD2. With V trimmed by 11 bases and J by 6 bases, 9 bases remained unmatched. CDR1 and CDR2 from the germline V gene are MDHEN and SYDVKM. This CDR3 is 14 amino acids long.

This clone occurred a few times. The genes are TRBV19 and TRBJ1-5; D ambiguous. CDR3 length: 16 residues. CDR1 LNHDA and CDR2 SQIVND come from the germline V gene (reference sequence). Deletions cut 1 base from V and 4 bases from J, with 14 bases between. The DNA for the CDR3 is TGTGCCAGTAGTATAGGGCCCCCGGGGAGTAATCAGCCCCAGCATTTT. It encodes CASSIGPPGSNQPQHF.

This clone was detected once. The chain couples TRBV7-6 to TRBJ2-3, with D maybe TRBD2 (5 bases). The CDR3 has 18 amino acids. V gave up 5 bases and J gave up 0 bases, with 21 bases separating them. In germline, CDR1 is SGHVS, CDR2 FNYEAQ. The CDR3 nucleotides are TGTGCCAGCAGCCATCCTAGCACAACCCCGAGTAGCACAGATACGCAGTATTTT. It codes for CASSHPSTTPSSTDTQYF. Full variable domain (outside the CDR3, taken from reference TRBV7-6 and TRBJ2-3): GAGVSQSPRYKVTKRGQDVALRCDPISGHVSLYWYRQALGQGPEFLTYFNYEAQQDKSGLPNDRFSAERPEGSISTLTIQRTEQRDSAMYRCASSHPSTTPSSTDTQYFGPGTRLTVL.

The rearrangement joins TRBV30 to TRBJ2-1, with 7 positions matching TRBD1. Unmatched junction bases numbered 9, after V lost 2 bases and J lost 5 bases. The CDR3 contains 15 residues. In germline, CDR1 is GTSNPN, CDR2 SVGIG (reference sequence). The CDR3, as DNA: TGTGCCTGGAGTCCACCCAGACAGGGCAACAATGAGCAGTTCTTC. Translated: CAWSPPRQGNNEQFF.

V is TRBV6-6 and J is TRBJ1-2; a possible D gene is TRBD1 (6 bases). The CDR3 is 12 amino acids. The V gene's germline CDR1 is MNHNY and CDR2 SVGAGI (reference sequence). Trimming pared 5 bases from V and 8 bases from J, leaving 12 bases between. The CDR3 nucleotides are TGTGCCAGCAGTCCCGACAGGACGGGCTACACCTTC. This encodes CASSPDRTGYTF.

The chain couples TRBV28 to TRBJ2-1; 7 nucleotides match TRBD2. Germline V lookup: CDR1 MDHEN, CDR2 SYDVKM. V lost 5 bases, J lost 6 bases, and 13 bases stayed unmatched. The CDR3 has 16 amino acids. CDR3 nucleotides: TGTGCCAGCAGTCCCTCGCCGGCTAGCGGCCGCAATGAGCAGTTCTTC. Protein sequence: CASSPSPASGRNEQFF.

This rearrangement joins TRBV4-1 to TRBJ1-5, with 7 bases that match TRBD1. The CDR3 has 16 residues. Germline CDR1 and CDR2: MGHRA and YSYEKL. J was trimmed by 5 bases and V by 4 bases; bases with no gene match: 11. The CDR3 spells CASSPGKGGGYQPQHF. The DNA of the CDR3 is TGCGCCAGCAGCCCGGGGAAAGGAGGGGGCTATCAGCCCCAGCATTTT.

The chain carries TRBV30 and TRBJ2-7, with 9 bases lining up with TRBD1. CDR3 length: 13 residues. Germline CDR1 reads GTSNPN; CDR2 reads SVGIG (reference sequence). The V and J ends lost 4 bases and 3 bases, in that order; junction bases with no gene match: 4. CDR3: CAWKGQGVYEQYF. CDR3 in DNA: TGTGCCTGGAAGGGACAGGGAGTCTACGAGCAGTACTTC.

The chain has TRBV13 and TRBJ2-7, with 8 bases aligning to TRBD1. V lost 4 bases, J lost 7 bases, and 9 bases stayed unmatched. The CDR3 covers 14 residues. Germline V lookup: CDR1 PRHDT, CDR2 FYEKMQ (reference sequence). The CDR3 sequence is CASSSRDRWKEQYF. Here the CDR3 DNA reads TGTGCCAGCAGCTCGCGGGACAGGTGGAAGGAGCAGTACTTC. Full variable domain (outside the CDR3, taken from reference TRBV13 and TRBJ2-7): AAGVIQSPRHLIKEKRETATLKCYPIPRHDTVYWYQQGPGQDPQFLISFYEKMQSDKGSIPDRFSAQQFSDYHSELNMSSLELGDSALYFCASSSRDRWKEQYFGPGTRLTVT.

J is TRBJ1-2 and V is TRBV7-9; possibly TRBD1 for D (5 bases). The germline V and J ends were trimmed by 5 bases and 7 bases, with 20 bases remaining between them. This CDR3 region has 15 residues. Germline CDR1 is SEHNR and CDR2 is FQNEAQ (reference sequence). The CDR3 DNA sequence: TGTGCCAGCAGCCTAACCGGGACCCCGGGAGGTGGCTACACCTTC. It yields the protein CASSLTGTPGGGYTF.

The chain combines TRBV5-4 with TRBJ2-3; 7 bases agree with TRBD2. Germline values: CDR1 SGHNT, CDR2 YYREEE (reference sequence). Trimming removed 2 bases from V and 0 bases from J; junction bases left unmatched: 6. This CDR3 comprises 16 residues. The DNA for the CDR3 is TGTGCCAGCAGCTTTCCTAGCGGAGCTAGCACAGATACGCAGTATTTT. It translates to CASSFPSGASTDTQYF.